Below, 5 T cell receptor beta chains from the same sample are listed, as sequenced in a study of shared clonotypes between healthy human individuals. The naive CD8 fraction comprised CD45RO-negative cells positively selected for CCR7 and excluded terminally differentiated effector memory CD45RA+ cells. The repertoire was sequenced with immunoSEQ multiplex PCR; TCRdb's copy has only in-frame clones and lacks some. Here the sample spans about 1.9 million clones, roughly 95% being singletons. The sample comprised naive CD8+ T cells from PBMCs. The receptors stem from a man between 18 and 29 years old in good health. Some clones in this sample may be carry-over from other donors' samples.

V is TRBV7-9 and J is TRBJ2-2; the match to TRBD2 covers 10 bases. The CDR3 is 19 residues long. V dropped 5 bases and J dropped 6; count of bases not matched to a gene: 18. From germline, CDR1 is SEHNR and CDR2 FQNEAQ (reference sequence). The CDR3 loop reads CASSHKREREGQWAGELFF. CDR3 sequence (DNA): TGTGCCAGCAGCCACAAAAGGGAGCGGGAGGGCCAATGGGCCGGGGAGCTGTTTTTT.

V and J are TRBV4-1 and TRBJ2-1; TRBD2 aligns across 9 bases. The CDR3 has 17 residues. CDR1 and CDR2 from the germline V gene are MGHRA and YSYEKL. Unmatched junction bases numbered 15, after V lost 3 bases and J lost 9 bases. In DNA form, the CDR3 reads TGCGCCAGCAGCCATATGACAGGGCCTAGCGGGATGGGTGAGCAGTTCTTC. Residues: CASSHMTGPSGMGEQFF.

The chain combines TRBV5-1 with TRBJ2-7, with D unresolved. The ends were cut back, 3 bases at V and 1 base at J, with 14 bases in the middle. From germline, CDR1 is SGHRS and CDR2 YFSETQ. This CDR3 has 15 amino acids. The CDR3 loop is CASSSRPASSYEQYF. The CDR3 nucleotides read TGCGCCAGCAGCTCCCGGCCAGCCAGTTCCTACGAGCAGTACTTC. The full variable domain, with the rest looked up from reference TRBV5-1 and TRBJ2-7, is KAGVTQTPRYLIKTRGQQVTLSCSPISGHRSVSWYQQTPGQGLQFLFEYFSETQRNKGNFPGRFSGRQFSNSRSEMNVSTLELGDSALYLCASSSRPASSYEQYFGPGTRLTVT.

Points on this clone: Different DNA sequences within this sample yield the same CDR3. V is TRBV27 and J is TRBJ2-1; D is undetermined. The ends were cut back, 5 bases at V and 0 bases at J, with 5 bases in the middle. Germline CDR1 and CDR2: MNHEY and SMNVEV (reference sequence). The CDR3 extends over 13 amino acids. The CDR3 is CASSLSSYNEQFF. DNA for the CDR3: TGTGCCAGCAGTCTAAGCTCCTACAATGAGCAGTTCTTC.

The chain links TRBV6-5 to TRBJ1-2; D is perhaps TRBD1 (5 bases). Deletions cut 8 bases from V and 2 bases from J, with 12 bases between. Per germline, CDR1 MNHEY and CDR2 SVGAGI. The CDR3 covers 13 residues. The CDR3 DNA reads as TGTGCCAGCCATCCAGGGTCGAACTATGGCTACACCTTC. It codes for CASHPGSNYGYTF.